These T cell receptor beta chains were read from a single sample in a study of blood T cells in healthy people across ages. TCRdb reanalysed the 5' RACE reads using MiXCR and keeps one entry per CDR3 protein. Here the sample spans 700,000 or so distinct CDR3 sequences, around 38% being singletons. Material: blood. The source of these receptors is a man of 80 years or more in good health. CDR3s include the opening cysteine and the closing phenylalanine or tryptophan. The D gene is left open where the match is weak. Clone size, where shown, is once, few, many, or a class for clones that have expanded.

CDR3 protein	CDR3 DNA	D gene	clone size	V gene	J gene
CASSYRLNTEAFF	TGTGCCAGCAGTTACCGGTTGAACACTGAAGCTTTCTTT	-	few	TRBV6-2/TRBV6-3	TRBJ1-1
CATFRRAGDGNNEQFF	TGTGCCACCTTTCGGCGCGCGGGAGATGGAAACAATGAGCAGTTCTTC	TRBD2	-	TRBV27	TRBJ2-1
CSAVRQVNTEAFF	TGCAGTGCCGTTCGACAGGTAAACACCGAAGCTTTCTTT	-	-	TRBV20-1	TRBJ1-1
CASSQGRVGSDTQYF	TGCGCCAGCAGCCAAGGACGAGTGGGCTCAGATACGCAGTATTTT	-	once	TRBV4-3	TRBJ2-3
CASREGVYNEQYF	TGTGCCTCAAGGGAGGGCGTCTACAATGAGCAGTACTTC	TRBD2	-	TRBV3-1	TRBJ2-7
CASRDSTNYGYTF	TGTGCCAGCCGAGACAGTACTAACTATGGCTACACCTTC	-	-	TRBV6-6	TRBJ1-2
CAWSVPSYQETQYF	TGTGCCTGGAGTGTCCCTTCCTACCAAGAGACCCAGTACTTC	-	-	TRBV30	TRBJ2-5
CASSLEGVSDEQFF	TGCGCCAGCAGCTTGGAAGGGGTGTCCGATGAGCAGTTCTTC	-	many	TRBV5-1	TRBJ2-1
CASRPTGGNNQPQHF	TGTGCCAGCAGACCCACGGGGGGGAACAATCAGCCCCAGCATTTT	-	few	TRBV12-3/TRBV12-4	TRBJ1-5
CASSLGGGRTSYEQYF	TGTGCCAGCAGCTTAGGAGGCGGGAGGACCTCCTACGAGCAGTACTTC	TRBD2	few	TRBV7-2	TRBJ2-7
CASSSLAGGVNEQFF	TGTGCCAGCAGTTCGCTAGCGGGGGGCGTCAATGAGCAGTTCTTC	TRBD2	-	TRBV12-3/TRBV12-4	TRBJ2-1
CASSSHMNTEAFF	TGTGCCAGCAGCTCCCACATGAACACTGAAGCTTTCTTT	-	few	TRBV7-9	TRBJ1-1
CASSQHGTGRETQYF	TGTGCCAGCAGCCAACATGGGACAGGGAGGGAGACCCAGTACTTC	TRBD1	-	TRBV3-1	TRBJ2-5
CASSGRPSGGTDTQYF	TGTGCCAGCAGTGGGCGACCTAGCGGGGGCACAGATACGCAGTATTTT	TRBD2	few	TRBV12-3/TRBV12-4	TRBJ2-3
CASSSGTIQETQYF	TGCGCCAGCAGCTCCGGGACTATTCAAGAGACCCAGTACTTC	TRBD2	-	TRBV5-1	TRBJ2-5
CASSLAGAGQGSQTQYF	TGTGCCAGCAGCTTAGCGGGGGCGGGTCAGGGGTCGCAGACCCAGTACTTC	-	-	TRBV7-8	TRBJ2-5
CASSYGTATQYF	TGTGCCAGCAGTTACGGGACAGCTACGCAGTATTTT	TRBD1	-	TRBV6-2/TRBV6-3	TRBJ2-3
CASGQEIRGAEAFF	TGTGCCAGCGGCCAAGAGATCCGCGGGGCTGAAGCTTTCTTT	-	-	TRBV14	TRBJ1-1
CASNFGFAGSYNEQYF	TGTGCCAGCAACTTCGGGTTTGCGGGGTCCTACAATGAGCAGTACTTC	-	-	TRBV11-1	TRBJ2-7
CSARRQGAIQPQHF	TGCAGTGCTAGGAGACAGGGGGCTATTCAGCCCCAGCATTTT	TRBD1	-	TRBV20-1	TRBJ1-5
CASRGRDSSTGPQYF	TGCGCCAGCAGAGGACGGGACAGCTCAACTGGGCCCCAGTACTTC	TRBD1	few	TRBV5-1	TRBJ2-5
CASSRPGAYEKLFF	TGTGCCAGCAGCCGCCCCGGGGCATATGAAAAACTGTTTTTT	-	few	TRBV7-2	TRBJ1-4
CASRISTAQNTEAFF	TGTGCCAGCAGAATATCGACTGCCCAGAACACTGAAGCTTTCTTT	-	-	TRBV6-5	TRBJ1-1
CSAAGQGGTQYF	TGCAGTGCTGCCGGACAGGGGGGGACGCAGTACTTC	TRBD1	-	TRBV20-1	TRBJ2-4
CASSASGSVNEQFF	TGTGCCAGCAGCGCTAGCGGGAGTGTCAATGAGCAGTTCTTC	TRBD2	-	TRBV6-4	TRBJ2-1
CASSLEGVQFGGNEQFF	TGTGCCAGCAGCTTAGAGGGGGTACAATTCGGGGGCAATGAGCAGTTCTTC	-	-	TRBV7-2	TRBJ2-1
CASSPTLAGDKNIQYF	TGTGCCAGCAGCCCGACACTAGCGGGAGACAAAAACATTCAGTACTTC	TRBD2	few	TRBV7-2	TRBJ2-4
CASSLSGVFPTDTQYF	TGTGCCAGCAGCTTATCAGGGGTTTTCCCCACAGATACGCAGTATTTT	-	few	TRBV7-2	TRBJ2-3
CASSSAASYTF	TGTGCCAGCAGTTCGGCAGCAAGCTACACCTTC	-	once	TRBV6-2/TRBV6-3	TRBJ1-2
CSAPGQVSSYEQYF	TGCAGTGCGCCGGGACAGGTGAGCTCCTACGAGCAGTACTTC	TRBD1	-	TRBV20-1	TRBJ2-7
CSAVQGAHSYNSPLHF	TGCAGTGCTGTTCAGGGGGCTCATTCCTATAATTCACCCCTCCACTTT	TRBD1	-	TRBV20-1	TRBJ1-6
CSARDVTGGSHEQYF	TGCAGTGCTAGAGATGTGACAGGGGGGTCCCACGAACAGTACTTC	TRBD1	-	TRBV20-1	TRBJ2-5
CASSLGRGVEITDTQYF	TGTGCCAGCAGTTTAGGGAGAGGGGTGGAGATCACAGATACGCAGTATTTT	-	-	TRBV12-3/TRBV12-4	TRBJ2-3
CASSLSARSGNTIYF	TGTGCCAGCAGTCTCTCGGCGAGGTCGGGAAACACCATATATTTT	-	-	TRBV6-6	TRBJ1-3
CASSDPSTGFAGYTF	TGTGCCAGCAGTGATCCCTCCACAGGATTTGCTGGCTACACCTTC	-	-	TRBV25-1	TRBJ1-2
CASSEAGQGYTDTQYF	TGTGCCAGCAGTGAAGCCGGACAGGGGTATACAGATACGCAGTATTTT	TRBD1	few	TRBV6-1	TRBJ2-3
CASSLRSGVGELFF	TGTGCCAGCAGCTTAAGAAGTGGTGTCGGGGAGCTGTTTTTT	-	few	TRBV7-2	TRBJ2-2
CASRGASGSYEQYF	TGTGCCAGCCGAGGGGCTAGCGGATCCTACGAGCAGTACTTC	TRBD2	-	TRBV12-3/TRBV12-4	TRBJ2-7
CASSLVGLNYGYTF	TGTGCCAGCAGTTTAGTCGGGTTAAACTATGGCTACACCTTC	-	-	TRBV12-3/TRBV12-4	TRBJ1-2
CASSQGNRDKDTEAFF	TGCGCCAGCAGCCAAGGAAACAGGGATAAGGACACTGAAGCTTTCTTT	-	few	TRBV4-3	TRBJ1-1
CASGLITGLEANEQFF	TGTGCCAGCGGACTAATAACGGGACTAGAGGCCAATGAGCAGTTCTTC	TRBD2	few	TRBV7-2	TRBJ2-1
CAWSVRQGYSPLHF	TGTGCCTGGAGTGTACGGCAGGGGTACTCACCCCTCCACTTT	-	-	TRBV30	TRBJ1-6
CASSLVGGNSYNEQYF	TGCGCCAGCAGCTTGGTTGGGGGGAACTCCTACAATGAGCAGTACTTC	-	few	TRBV5-1	TRBJ2-7
CASSRKTSGGPNSTDTQYF	TGTGCCAGCAGCCGAAAGACTAGCGGGGGGCCCAATAGCACAGATACGCAGTATTTT	TRBD2	few	TRBV7-9	TRBJ2-3
CSIRTAEAFF	TGCAGCATACGAACCGCGGAAGCTTTCTTT	-	few	TRBV29-1	TRBJ1-1
CASSPRRGGRNEQFF	TGTGCCAGCAGCCCCCGGAGGGGGGGGCGGAATGAGCAGTTCTTC	-	-	TRBV7-3	TRBJ2-1
CASSLSRAATYEQYF	TGTGCCAGCAGCTTAAGCCGAGCTGCGACCTACGAGCAGTACTTC	-	few	TRBV7-3	TRBJ2-7
CASSKQGSGANVLTF	TGTGCCAGCTCAAAACAGGGCTCTGGGGCCAACGTCCTGACTTTC	-	-	TRBV18	TRBJ2-6
CSVVRDATNEKLFF	TGCAGCGTTGTTCGGGATGCAACTAATGAAAAACTGTTTTTT	-	-	TRBV29-1	TRBJ1-4
CASSDSLAGVSTDTQYF	TGTGCCAGCAGCGACTCACTAGCGGGGGTTAGCACAGATACGCAGTATTTT	TRBD2	few	TRBV6-2/TRBV6-3	TRBJ2-3
CATSRDWALAGNTDTQYF	TGTGCCACCAGCAGAGATTGGGCCCTAGCGGGGAACACAGATACGCAGTATTTT	TRBD2	once	TRBV15	TRBJ2-3
CSVRGQSTDTQYF	TGCAGTGTTAGGGGACAGAGCACAGATACGCAGTATTTT	TRBD1	few	TRBV20-1	TRBJ2-3
CASSDYRGSGANVLTF	TGTGCCAGCAGTGACTACAGGGGCTCTGGGGCCAACGTCCTGACTTTC	TRBD1	-	TRBV25-1	TRBJ2-6
CASSQKTSADTQYF	TGTGCCAGCAGCCAAAAGACTAGCGCAGATACGCAGTATTTT	TRBD2	few	TRBV3-1	TRBJ2-3
CASSVTSGMETQYF	TGTGCCAGCAGCGTAACAAGCGGAATGGAGACCCAGTACTTC	-	few	TRBV9	TRBJ2-5
CATSGDRNQETQYF	TGTGCCACCAGCGGGGACAGAAACCAAGAGACCCAGTACTTC	TRBD1	few	TRBV15	TRBJ2-5
CASSQDSGVRTEAFF	TGCGCCAGCAGCCAAGATTCAGGGGTGAGGACTGAAGCTTTCTTT	-	few	TRBV4-3	TRBJ1-1
CASTTVSSVYNEQFF	TGTGCCAGCACCACCGTGAGTTCGGTCTACAATGAGCAGTTCTTC	-	few	TRBV6-2/TRBV6-3	TRBJ2-1
CASSLGQGFNEQYF	TGCGCCAGCAGCTTGGGACAGGGGTTCAACGAGCAGTACTTC	TRBD1	-	TRBV5-1	TRBJ2-7
CASSLWDRYSYEQYF	TGCGCCAGCAGCTTGTGGGACAGGTACTCCTACGAGCAGTACTTC	TRBD1	-	TRBV5-1	TRBJ2-7